Listed here are 13 T cell receptor beta chains from one sample, sequenced in a study of tumor-infiltrating lymphocytes in primary liver carcinoma. Total RNA (around 0.45 ug) served as template for TCR beta cDNA synthesis primed by a constant-region primer. Libraries for TCR beta were built through three nested multiplex PCR rounds, which together made up a slightly modified ARM-PCR procedure. TRBV1-TRBV30 forward primers paired with a C-beta reverse primer drove the first two PCR rounds, around 9 cycles each. TCRdb analysed the multiplex PCR reads with MiXCR anew, one entry per CDR3 protein. The sample has about 43,000 distinct CDR3 sequences, 73% seen once. Both RNA and DNA were isolated together from approximately 20-30 mg of bulk tissue that had not been sorted. Material for sequencing was liver tumor tissue from sampling region 2. Subset meaning: tumor region T2, inferior pole. These receptors were obtained from a man aged 40-50 years with primary liver carcinoma and hepatitis B virus infection.

Comment on this clonotype: A read error may account for a junction end that differs from germline. V usage is TRBV5-1 and J usage is TRBJ2-1; D unclear. This CDR3 is built from 12 residues. In germline, CDR1 is SGHRS, CDR2 YFSETQ. The CDR3 nucleotides read TGCGCCAGCAGCTCCTACAAGGGCGAGCAGTTCTTT. It yields the protein CASSSYKGEQFF.

The chain is built from TRBV12-3 or TRBV12-4 and TRBJ2-7; no definite D call. Trimming took off 11 bases at V and 1 base at J, with 9 bases between the two ends. CDR3 size: 11 residues. As DNA, the CDR3 is TGTGCCGGCGGTCGATCCTACGAGCAGTACTTC. Protein: CAGGRSYEQYF.

There are many counts of this clonotype. Possible read error: a much larger clone is one base away. V gene TRBV2 combines with J gene TRBJ2-7; D is perhaps TRBD1 (6 bases). The germline V gene encodes CDR1 SNHLY and CDR2 FYNNEI. CDR3 length equals 14 residues. The CDR3 DNA reads TGTGCCAGCAGTGAAGGAATAAGGACAGCTGAGCGGTACTTC. Amino acids: CASSEGIRTAERYF.

About this clonotype: The germline gene is not matched at one end of the junction; a read error may be the cause. The chain uses TRBV7-9 and TRBJ2-5; perhaps TRBD1 as D (6 bases). The CDR3 runs 14 residues. Germline V gene lookup returns CDR1 SEHNR and CDR2 FQNEAQ (reference sequence). CDR3: CVSTLSRGEETQYF. CDR3 nucleotide sequence: TGTGTCAGCACCTTATCCAGGGGAGAAGAGACCCAGTACTTC.

With regard to this clonotype: A read error may account for a junction end that differs from germline. The rearrangement links TRBV10-3 to TRBJ1-1; 8 positions agree with TRBD1. Germline V gives CDR1 ENHRY, CDR2 SYGVKD. The CDR3 is 14 amino acids. Here the CDR3 DNA reads TGTGCCATCGGCGGACAGGGTCTGAACATTGAAGCTTTCTTT. This codes for CAIGGQGLNIEAFF.

The chain uses TRBV4-1 and TRBJ1-2; D is uncertain. CDR3 size: 15 residues. Trimming removed 4 bases from V and 4 bases from J, with 16 bases in between. Germline assignment: CDR1 MGHRA and CDR2 YSYEKL. The CDR3: CASSPVDKYSYGYTF. CDR3 bases: TGCGCCAGCAGCCCTGTTGACAAGTACTCCTATGGCTACACCTTC.

V usage is TRBV5-1 and J usage is TRBJ2-1; D ambiguous. This CDR3 has 13 residues. CDR1 and CDR2 (germline): SGHRS, YFSETQ. Trimming cost V 8 bases and J 5 bases, with 14 bases left between them. CDR3 amino acids: CASSLGRDNEQFF. The CDR3 DNA is TGCGCCAGTAGTTTAGGTAGGGACAATGAGCAGTTCTTC.

For this clonotype: A junction boundary mismatches the germline segment, possibly from a read error. V is TRBV5-1 and J is TRBJ2-5; 10 bases agree with TRBD2. This CDR3 contains 16 residues. Per the germline V gene, CDR1 is SGHRS and CDR2 is YFSETQ. DNA for the CDR3: TGCGTCAGCAGCTCCGGAATAGCGGGAGGACAAGAGACCCAGTACTTC. Translation: CVSSSGIAGGQETQYF.

Concerning this clonotype: One end of the junction does not line up with germline, which may come from a read error. In DNA, the CDR3 is TGTGCCGGCAGCTCCGTTTCCGGGGAGCTGTTTTTT. Its translation is CAGSSVSGELFF. V is TRBV5-4 and J is TRBJ2-2; no clear D. Per the germline V gene, CDR1 is SGHNT and CDR2 is YYREEE (reference sequence). CDR3 length equals 12 residues.

Within the sample, this clonotype is medium-sized. The chain couples TRBV7-8 to TRBJ1-5, with a possible D match to TRBD1 (5 bases). V was trimmed by 4 bases and J by 2 bases, leaving 15 bases between them. This CDR3 contains 16 residues. The germline CDR1 and CDR2 sequences are SGHVS and FQNEAQ. Here the CDR3 DNA reads TGTGCCAGCAGCTCTATCCAGGGAATTGGCAATCAGCCCCAGCATTTT. Protein sequence: CASSSIQGIGNQPQHF.

This clonotype was picked up a small number of times. The chain has TRBV6-1 and TRBJ1-4; D gene unclear. The CDR3 totals 14 residues. The germline V gene encodes CDR1 MNHNS and CDR2 SASEGT. V lost 5 bases and J lost 2, with 9 bases in between. The chain's CDR3 is CASSSMDTNEKLFF. The CDR3 nucleotides are TGTGCCAGCAGTAGTATGGACACTAATGAAAAACTGTTTTTT.

This clonotype was picked up one time. An end of the junction differs from the germline gene, which may be a read error. V gene TRBV28 combines with J gene TRBJ2-3; weak D call: TRBD1 (5 bases). The CDR3 totals 14 residues. CDR1 and CDR2 from the germline V gene are MDHEN and SYDVKM. The CDR3 spells CASFKTVLTDTQYF. The DNA of the CDR3 is TGTGCCAGCTTTAAGACAGTGCTGACAGATACTCAGTATTTT. The whole variable domain, remainder taken from reference TRBV28 and TRBJ2-3, is DVKVTQSSRYLVKRTGEKVFLECVQDMDHENMFWYRQDPGLGLRLIYFSYDVKMKEKGDIPEGYSVSREKKERFSLILESASTNQTSMYLCASFKTVLTDTQYFGPGTRLTVL.

As concerns this clonotype: The CDR3 does not close with the conserved phenylalanine or tryptophan, likely indicating a read error. The rearrangement uses TRBV5-6 and TRBJ1-2; D not certain. Germline V lookup: CDR1 SGHDT, CDR2 YYEEEE. This CDR3 has 14 amino acids. The V end was cut by 4 bases, the J end by 6 bases, with 16 bases between. CDR3 sequence: CASSGRDVEHGYTL. The DNA for the CDR3 is TGTGCCAGCAGCGGCCGAGACGTCGAGCATGGCTACACCTTA.